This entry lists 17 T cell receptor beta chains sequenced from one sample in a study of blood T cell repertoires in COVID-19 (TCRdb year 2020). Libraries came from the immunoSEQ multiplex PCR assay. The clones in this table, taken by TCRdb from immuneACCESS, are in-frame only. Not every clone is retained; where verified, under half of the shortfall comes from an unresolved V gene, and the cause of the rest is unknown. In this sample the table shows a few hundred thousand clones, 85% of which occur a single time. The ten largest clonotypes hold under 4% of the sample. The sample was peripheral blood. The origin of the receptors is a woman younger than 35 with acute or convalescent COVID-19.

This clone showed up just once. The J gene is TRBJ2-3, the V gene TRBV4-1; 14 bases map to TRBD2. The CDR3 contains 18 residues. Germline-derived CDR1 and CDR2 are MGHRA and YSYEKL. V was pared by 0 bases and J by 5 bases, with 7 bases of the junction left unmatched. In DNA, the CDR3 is TGCGCCAGCAGCCAAGATTGGGGACTAGCGGGAGTGGGAGATACGCAGTATTTT. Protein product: CASSQDWGLAGVGDTQYF.

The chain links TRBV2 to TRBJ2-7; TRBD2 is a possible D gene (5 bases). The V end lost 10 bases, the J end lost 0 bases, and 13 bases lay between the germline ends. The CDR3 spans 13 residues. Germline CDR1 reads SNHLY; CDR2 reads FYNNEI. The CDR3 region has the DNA TGTGCCACCCATGGTCGGGGCTCCTACGAGCAGTACTTC. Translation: CATHGRGSYEQYF.

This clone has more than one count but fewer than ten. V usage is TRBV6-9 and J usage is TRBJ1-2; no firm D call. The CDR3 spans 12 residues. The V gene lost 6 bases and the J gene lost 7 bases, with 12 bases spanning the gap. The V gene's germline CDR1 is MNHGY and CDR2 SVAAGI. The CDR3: CASSQSGSGYTF. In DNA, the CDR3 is TGTGCCAGCAGCCAGAGTGGGAGTGGCTACACCTTC.

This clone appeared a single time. This CDR3 is CASSERLQGEAGNTIYF. As DNA, the CDR3 is TGTGCCAGCAGCGAAAGGCTACAAGGGGAGGCTGGAAACACCATATATTTT. This sequence joins TRBV9 and TRBJ1-3; the D gene is possibly TRBD1 (5 bases). Germline CDR1 and CDR2: SGDLS and YYNGEE. The length of the CDR3 is 17 residues. V lost 3 bases and J lost 2, with 18 bases in between.

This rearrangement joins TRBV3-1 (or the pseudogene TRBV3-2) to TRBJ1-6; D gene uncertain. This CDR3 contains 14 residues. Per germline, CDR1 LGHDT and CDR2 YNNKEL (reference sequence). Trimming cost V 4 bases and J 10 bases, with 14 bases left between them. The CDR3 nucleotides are TGTGCCAGCAGCCCCGGGGTTTCAGAGTCACCCCTCCACTTT. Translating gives CASSPGVSESPLHF.

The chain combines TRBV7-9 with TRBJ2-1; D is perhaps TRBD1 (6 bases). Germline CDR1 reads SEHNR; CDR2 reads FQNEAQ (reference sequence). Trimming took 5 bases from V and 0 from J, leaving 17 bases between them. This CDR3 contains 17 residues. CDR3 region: CASSLPRGGSSYNEQFF. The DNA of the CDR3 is TGTGCCAGCAGCCTCCCGCGAGGGGGAAGCTCCTACAATGAGCAGTTCTTC.

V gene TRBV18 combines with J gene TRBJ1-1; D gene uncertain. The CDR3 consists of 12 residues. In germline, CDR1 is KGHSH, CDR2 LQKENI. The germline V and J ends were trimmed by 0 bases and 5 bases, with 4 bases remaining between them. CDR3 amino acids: CASSPPYTEAFF. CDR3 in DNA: TGTGCCAGCTCACCACCTTATACTGAAGCTTTCTTT.

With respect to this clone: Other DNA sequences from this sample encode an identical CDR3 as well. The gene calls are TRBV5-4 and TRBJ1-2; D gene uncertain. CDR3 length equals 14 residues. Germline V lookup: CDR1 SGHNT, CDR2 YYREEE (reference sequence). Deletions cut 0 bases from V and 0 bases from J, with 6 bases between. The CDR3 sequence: CASSLVGANYGYTF. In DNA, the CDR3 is TGTGCCAGCAGCTTGGTAGGAGCTAACTATGGCTACACCTTC.

For the CDR3, the DNA is TGTGCCAGCAGTCTCGGGGGAGGATCCGGGGAGCTGTTTTTT. This gives the protein CASSLGGGSGELFF. J is TRBJ2-2 and V is TRBV6-5, with a possible D match to TRBD2 (6 bases). CDR1 and CDR2 (germline): MNHEY, SVGAGI. V was cut by 5 bases and J by 6 bases, with 13 bases left in between. The CDR3 loop spans 14 amino acids.

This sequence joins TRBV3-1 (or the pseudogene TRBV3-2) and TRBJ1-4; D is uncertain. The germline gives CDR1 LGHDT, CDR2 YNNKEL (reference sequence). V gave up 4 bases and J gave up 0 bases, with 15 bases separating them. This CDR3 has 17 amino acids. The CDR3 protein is CASSRAFSSTTNEKLFF. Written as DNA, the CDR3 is TGTGCCAGCAGCCGGGCCTTTTCTAGCACAACTAATGAAAAACTGTTTTTT.

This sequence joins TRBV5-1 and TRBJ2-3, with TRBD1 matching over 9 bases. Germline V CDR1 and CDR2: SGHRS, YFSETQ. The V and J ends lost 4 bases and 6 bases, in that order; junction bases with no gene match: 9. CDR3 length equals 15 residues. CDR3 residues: CASSPGDRELDTQYF. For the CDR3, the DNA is TGCGCCAGCAGCCCGGGGGACAGGGAGTTGGATACGCAGTATTTT.

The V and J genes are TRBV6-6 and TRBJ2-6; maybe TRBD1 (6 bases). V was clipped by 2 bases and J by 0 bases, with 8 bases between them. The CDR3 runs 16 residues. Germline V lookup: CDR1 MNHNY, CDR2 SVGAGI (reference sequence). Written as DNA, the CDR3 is TGTGCCAGCAGTTACGGACAGCTCTCTGGGGCCAACGTCCTGACTTTC. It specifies CASSYGQLSGANVLTF.

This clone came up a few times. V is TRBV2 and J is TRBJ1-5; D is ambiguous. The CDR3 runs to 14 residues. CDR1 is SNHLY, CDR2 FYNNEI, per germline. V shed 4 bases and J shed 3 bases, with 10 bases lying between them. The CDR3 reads CASSAVGNNQPQHF. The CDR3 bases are TGTGCCAGCAGTGCAGTCGGGAACAATCAGCCCCAGCATTTT.

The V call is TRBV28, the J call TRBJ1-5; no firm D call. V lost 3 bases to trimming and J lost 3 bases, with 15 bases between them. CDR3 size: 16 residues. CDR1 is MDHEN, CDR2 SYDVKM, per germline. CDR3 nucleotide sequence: TGTGCCAGCAGTTTGCGAGGAACCAAAAACAATCAGCCCCAGCATTTT. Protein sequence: CASSLRGTKNNQPQHF.

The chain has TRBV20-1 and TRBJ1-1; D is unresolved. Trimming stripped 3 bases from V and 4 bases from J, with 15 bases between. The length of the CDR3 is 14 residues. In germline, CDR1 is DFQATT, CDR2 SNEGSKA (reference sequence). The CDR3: CSASLPSEGTEAFF. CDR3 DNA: TGCAGTGCTAGTTTGCCTTCAGAGGGCACTGAAGCTTTCTTT.

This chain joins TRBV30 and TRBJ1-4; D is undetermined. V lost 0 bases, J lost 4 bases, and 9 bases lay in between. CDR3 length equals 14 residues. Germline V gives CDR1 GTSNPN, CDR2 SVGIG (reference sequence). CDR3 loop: CAWSVAGFNEKLFF. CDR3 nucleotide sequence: TGTGCCTGGAGTGTAGCGGGGTTTAATGAAAAACTGTTTTTT. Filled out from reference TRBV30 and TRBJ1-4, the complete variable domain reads SQTIHQWPATLVQPVGSPLSLECTVEGTSNPNLYWYRQAAGRGLQLLFYSVGIGQISSEVPQNLSASRPQDRQFILSSKKLLLSDSGFYLCAWSVAGFNEKLFFGSGTQLSVL.

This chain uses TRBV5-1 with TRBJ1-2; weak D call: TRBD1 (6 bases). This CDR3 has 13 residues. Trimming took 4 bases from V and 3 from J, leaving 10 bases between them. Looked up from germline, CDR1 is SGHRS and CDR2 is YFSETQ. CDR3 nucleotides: TGCGCCAGCAGCGTCAGGGGAGACTATGGCTACACCTTC. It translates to CASSVRGDYGYTF.